This T cell receptor beta chain comes out of a study of cytomegalovirus exposure and HLA in healthy donors. The overall study: The roughly 120 million unique TCR beta sequences, from roughly 170 million T cells, were found by an earlier analysis. Study results and limitations: Accurate HLA-A and HLA-B prediction from TCR beta sequences was reported for most subjects. In an earlier analysis, in about 530 donors, most V segments appeared productive either ~90% or ~30% of the time. In vitro confirmation showed a few CMV-associated chains to be CMV antigen specific.

The PCR was carried out with 60 Vbeta primers and 13 Jbeta primers. Profiling relied on immunoSEQ multiplex PCR, and the TCRdb table lists in-frame clones only, not all of them. The table shows 99,000 or so clones, with around 78% occurring only once. With respect to this clone: Its antigen is undetermined.

This receptor was obtained from a male donor in good health and CMV-seronegative. The sample comprised PBMCs.

CDR3 sequence: CASSQDSSVYEQFF. CDR3 sequence (DNA): TGTGCCAGCAGCCAAGATTCCTCGGTCTATGAGCAGTTCTTC. The V call is TRBV4-2, the J call TRBJ2-1, with no clear D. There are 14 residues in the CDR3. Germline CDR1 reads LGHNA; CDR2 reads YNFKEQ. Trimming removed 0 bases from V and 8 bases from J, with 11 bases in between.